This T cell receptor beta chain was retrieved from a study of shared T cell receptors in the human thymus. TCRdb's copy holds only in-frame clones and misses some; the assay was immunoSEQ multiplex PCR. The repertoire holds about 660,000 clones, with roughly 90% as singletons. The CDR3 runs 16 residues. Losses at the gene ends were 5 bases for V and 3 bases for J; bases not matched to a gene: 9. Germline-derived CDR1 and CDR2 are LNHDA and SQIVND (reference sequence). Separately, the same data were catalogued under a study of human thymus T cells. That paper notes: Thymic samples were excised during corrective heart operations. Gene usage (both V and J) appeared biased in thymic and blood repertoires. Related research reported highly overlapping thymic repertoires among unrelated individuals.

Sample: thymocytes. The V gene is TRBV19, the J gene TRBJ2-7, with 11 bases that match TRBD1. The sequence was obtained from a boy in the first two years of life with a congenital heart defect. CDR3 loop: CASSPPRDRGDYEQYF. CDR3 DNA sequence: TGTGCCAGTAGTCCCCCCCGGGACAGGGGGGACTACGAGCAGTACTTC.